Included here is one T cell receptor beta chain sequence, with context. Which antigen it targets is not known. Base qualities are not recorded, but no much larger clone differs from it by a single base. The Qiagen DNeasy kit was used to extract genomic DNA from unsorted PBMCs and from the negatively selected CD4+ and CD8+ fractions. TCR beta CDR3 regions were subjected to amplification by immunoSEQ multiplex PCR with primers that anneal to V and J segments. A synthetic immune receptor repertoire was used to minimize amplification bias, and remaining bias was computationally removed after sequencing. On the study's bioinformatics: Custom Python scripts were used to quantify repertoire diversity as the Shannon entropy index. Unsorted, CD4+ and CD8+ repertoires were examined separately, except in combined analyses, for which CD4+ and CD8+ sequences were merged in silico. Imported from immuneACCESS, the table was reduced by TCRdb to in-frame sequences with V and J called. These copies leave out some clones; in studies compared against another copy, an unresolved V gene accounts for under half, and the cause of the remainder is not known. The DNA gave D and trimming, while V, J and clone size come from that table. The sample yields 20,000 to 30,000 clones; about 90% were counted once. Clones ranked in the top ten supply 0.5% to 0.55% of the sample.

This sample was included in a study of PD-1 blockade in classical Hodgkin lymphoma (dated by TCRdb to between 2020 and 2021). About the full investigation: A peripheral blood immune signature of response to PD-1 blockade in classical Hodgkin lymphoma was defined using TCR beta sequencing and CyTOF. Paper-wide results and their limitations: The study was restricted to a single clinical trial cohort, and the causes of repertoire differences, possibly disease activity or prior therapy, were left undefined. Newly diagnosed patients were reported to have lower baseline TCR diversity than healthy donors, and relapsed/refractory patients were reported to have lower baseline TCR diversity still.

Read against the paper, the sample's time point label means: newly diagnosed, previously untreated cHL patient sample. Using a Miltenyi CD4+ T cell isolation kit, CD4+ T cells were purified from thawed PBMCs through magnetic negative selection. To serve as a comparison group for the relapsed/refractory trial patients, PBMCs were sequenced from patients with newly diagnosed, previously untreated classical Hodgkin lymphoma. Peripheral blood was collected in 8 mL Vacutainer Cell Preparation Tubes, from which PBMCs were isolated by centrifugation and then cryopreserved. Purified CD4+ and CD8+ fractions were generated only in cases for which an additional PBMC sample was available. On LS columns in a quadroMACS separator, the magnetically labelled cells were depleted, and the flow-through was collected as the purified fraction. The sequence was obtained from a human donor with classical Hodgkin lymphoma. Material for sequencing was CD4+ T cells from blood.

CDR3 sequence: CASSQAGGFSYNEQFF. Read as DNA, the sequence is TGCGCCAGCAGCCAAGCGGGGGGCTTCTCCTACAATGAGCAGTTCTTC. The rearranged segments are TRBV4-3 and TRBJ2-1; TRBD2 is a weak D gene call, 7 bases matching. The CDR3 has 16 amino acids, counting the end cysteine and phenylalanine. The read is trimmed to its CDR3 DNA, 48 bases read in frame from base 1. The germline V gene sets CDR1 to LGHNA and CDR2 to YSLEER. V was cut back by 1 base and J by 0 bases, leaving a gap of 10 bases between them.